This T cell receptor beta chain stems from a study of blood T cell repertoires in COVID-19. CDR3 length: 17 residues. Trimming cost V 0 bases and J 4 bases; bases outside gene matches: 8. Germline CDR1 is LNHNV and CDR2 is YYDKDF (reference sequence). Sequenced by immunoSEQ multiplex PCR; TCRdb stores in-frame clones only, minus some. The repertoire holds over 400,000 clones, with approximately 85% as singletons. The sequencing input was peripheral blood. This sequence originates from a human donor in a cohort sampled during active COVID-19. V and J are TRBV15 and TRBJ2-1, with 8 positions matching TRBD1. The CDR3 DNA is TGTGCCACCAGCAGAGAAGTGTCCGGACAGGGATACAATGAGCAGTTCTTC. Its protein is CATSREVSGQGYNEQFF.